This TCR beta chain was identified in a study of T cells after yellow fever vaccination. The CDR3 has 16 amino acids. V shed 5 bases and J 1 base; nucleotides not matched to a gene: 6. Looked up from germline, CDR1 is SEHNR and CDR2 is FQNEAQ (reference sequence). TCRdb called the 5' RACE reads again in MiXCR, with one record for every CDR3 protein. The table records about 160,000 distinct CDR3 sequences, 6% to 7.5% of them present only once. This clonotype has ten or more counts. The sequencing used CD4+ T cells sorted from PBMCs, collected 5 to 6 days after the first yellow fever vaccination. The receptor was derived from a man in his late teens or twenties who received the YFV17D yellow fever vaccine. The rearrangement uses TRBV7-9 and TRBJ2-2, with TRBD1 matching 8 bases. CDR3 region: CASSRRGQGNTGELFF. The CDR3, as DNA: TGTGCCAGCAGCCGAAGAGGACAGGGGAACACCGGGGAGCTGTTTTTT.